Each of the 25 T cell receptor beta chains below was sequenced from the same sample in a study of OX40 agonist ivuxolimab in advanced cancers. Libraries were built with the immunoSEQ multiplex PCR assay. TCRdb retrieved this table from immuneACCESS and kept in-frame rearrangements only. Not all clones are present; in checked studies, unresolved V genes account for under half, and no reason is known for the remainder. The sample contains around 61,000 clones, roughly 82% of them found a single time. The ten biggest clones cover 2% to 3% of the sample. This sample comprised CD4+ or CD8+ T cells sorted from blood, obtained in a trial of the OX40 agonist ivuxolimab. The receptor set was obtained from an adult with an advanced solid tumor such as melanoma, head and neck, liver or kidney cancer.

This chain uses TRBV9 with TRBJ2-5; 15 bases line up with TRBD2. Germline V gives CDR1 SGDLS, CDR2 YYNGEE. This CDR3 is 15 amino acids long. V shed 4 bases, J shed 5 bases, and the junction held 3 bases outside the gene matches. CDR3 DNA sequence: TGTGCCAGCAGCCCCGGGACTAGCGGGAGGGAGACCCAGTACTTC. This translates into CASSPGTSGRETQYF.

This clone is labeled medium-sized (0.01 to 0.1%). The V and J genes are TRBV7-9 and TRBJ2-4; 7 bases agree with TRBD2. The CDR3 extends over 16 amino acids. Trimming removed 1 base from V and 5 bases from J; junction bases left unmatched: 8. Germline V lookup: CDR1 SEHNR, CDR2 FQNEAQ (reference sequence). This CDR3 reads CASSLVGRESENIQYF. In DNA, the CDR3 is TGTGCCAGCAGCTTAGTAGGGCGGGAGAGTGAAAACATTCAGTACTTC.

The table lists this clone with a few counts. This CDR3 is CASIGNSEQFF. The CDR3 nucleotides read TGTGCCAGCATAGGGAACAGTGAGCAGTTCTTC. This chain joins TRBV6-5 and TRBJ2-1; no definite D call. V was shortened by 7 bases and J by 9 bases, with 10 bases between the two germline ends. The CDR3 runs to 11 residues. Germline V gene data show CDR1 as MNHEY and CDR2 as SVGAGI.

A single count supports this clone. The gene calls are TRBV6-1 and TRBJ1-1, with TRBD1 matching over 7 bases. The V and J ends lost 7 bases and 10 bases, in that order; junction bases with no gene match: 6. CDR1 and CDR2 (germline): MNHNS, SASEGT. The CDR3 consists of 11 residues. CDR3 nucleotides: TGTGCCAGCATTCGGACAGGCGGAGCTTTCTTT. It specifies CASIRTGGAFF.

CDR3 sequence reads: CASSQDVTARNTIYF. The CDR3 nucleotides read TGCGCCAGCAGCCAAGATGTCACAGCGCGAAACACCATATATTTT. The J gene is TRBJ1-3, the V gene TRBV4-3; D remains ambiguous. The CDR3 totals 15 residues. Trimming shortened V by 0 bases and J by 5 bases, and 11 bases separated the two germline ends. The germline gives CDR1 LGHNA, CDR2 YSLEER.

In DNA form, the CDR3 reads TGTGCCAGCAGCACTAGGACTAGCGGCACCGGGGAGCTGTTTTTT. Translating it yields CASSTRTSGTGELFF. The chain employs TRBV11-2 and TRBJ2-2, with 10 positions matching TRBD2. Unmatched junction bases numbered 4, after V lost 5 bases and J lost 4 bases. The CDR3 is 15 amino acids. Looked up from germline, CDR1 is SGHAT and CDR2 is FQNNGV.

A single count supports this clone. The J gene is TRBJ1-6, the V gene TRBV7-2; D is uncertain. V was shortened by 2 bases and J by 7 bases, with 12 bases between the two germline ends. Germline V lookup: CDR1 SGHTA, CDR2 FQGNSA. The CDR3 length is 15 residues. The CDR3 is CASSLIRAGNSPLHF. Written as DNA, the CDR3 is TGTGCCAGCAGCTTAATAAGGGCGGGCAATTCACCCCTCCACTTT.

The rearrangement links TRBV6-1 to TRBJ2-1, with 11 bases identical to TRBD2. This CDR3 has 14 amino acids. J was trimmed by 8 bases and V by 8 bases; bases with no gene match: 8. The germline CDR1 and CDR2 sequences are MNHNS and SASEGT. Here the CDR3 DNA reads TGTGCCAGCCGACTAGCGGGGAGCCTGTATGAGCAGTTCTTC. Translation: CASRLAGSLYEQFF.

The genes are TRBV5-1 and TRBJ1-4; D ambiguous. This CDR3 is 14 amino acids long. Looked up from germline, CDR1 is SGHRS and CDR2 is YFSETQ. Trimming took off 5 bases at V and 5 bases at J, with 13 bases between the two ends. Here the CDR3 DNA reads TGCGCCAGCAGGAGGGCACCCCCAAATGAAAAACTGTTTTTT. Translating gives CASRRAPPNEKLFF.

This rearrangement joins TRBV30 to TRBJ2-3; D gene ambiguous. With 2 bases removed from V and 1 base from J, the gap between germline ends came to 4 bases. The length of the CDR3 is 12 residues. Germline CDR1 and CDR2: GTSNPN and SVGIG (reference sequence). The DNA of the CDR3 is TGTGCCTGGAGTAGAGGCACAGATACGCAGTATTTT. This codes for CAWSRGTDTQYF.

V is TRBV6-1 and J is TRBJ2-5, with TRBD1 as a possible D gene (6 bases). Germline V CDR1 and CDR2: MNHNS, SASEGT. V was trimmed by 4 bases and J by 4 bases, leaving 7 bases between them. The CDR3 sequence is 12 residues long. The CDR3 DNA sequence: TGTGCCAGCAGTGTGGGGGCAGAGACCCAGTACTTC. This codes for CASSVGAETQYF.

The V gene is TRBV5-6, the J gene TRBJ2-3; 10 nucleotides match TRBD2. V was clipped by 4 bases and J by 0 bases; unmatched bases: 8. This CDR3 comprises 17 residues. Germline lookup yields CDR1 SGHDT and CDR2 YYEEEE. The CDR3 loop is CASSLPGLAASTDTQYF. For the CDR3, the DNA is TGTGCCAGCAGCCTTCCCGGACTAGCGGCTAGCACAGATACGCAGTATTTT.

The V and J genes are TRBV10-1 and TRBJ2-2; no reliable D call. The CDR3 has 13 residues. V lost 0 bases and J lost 6, with 5 bases in between. The V gene's germline CDR1 is WNHNN and CDR2 SYGVQD (reference sequence). The CDR3 sequence is CASSESWAGELFF. The CDR3, as DNA: TGCGCCAGCAGTGAGTCTTGGGCCGGGGAGCTGTTTTTT.

CDR3 coding DNA: TGTGCCAGCAGTTTACGGGACAGGGGGTGGAACACTGAAGCTTTCTTT. Protein product: CASSLRDRGWNTEAFF. This chain links TRBV27 with TRBJ1-1, with 11 bases that match TRBD1. Per the germline V gene, CDR1 is MNHEY and CDR2 is SMNVEV (reference sequence). The V segment lost 2 bases and the J segment 1 base; nucleotides outside the gene matches: 3. This CDR3 has 16 amino acids.

DNA for the CDR3: TGTGCCTGGACCCACAGTCATGGGGCCAACGTCCTGACTTTC. This translates into CAWTHSHGANVLTF. This chain uses TRBV30 with TRBJ2-6; D not resolved. This CDR3 is built from 14 residues. Germline loops: CDR1 GTSNPN, CDR2 SVGIG (reference sequence). V was shortened by 4 bases and J by 3 bases, with 10 bases between the two germline ends.

V is TRBV5-4 and J is TRBJ2-3, with TRBD1 identical over 12 bases. V lost 4 bases to trimming and J lost 6 bases; unmatched junction nucleotides: 6. Looked up from germline, CDR1 is SGHNT and CDR2 is YYREEE (reference sequence). The length of the CDR3 is 15 residues. CDR3 amino acids: CASSPGTGGGDTQYF. CDR3 nucleotide sequence: TGTGCCAGCAGCCCGGGGACAGGGGGCGGTGATACGCAGTATTTT.

This sequence joins TRBV4-2 and TRBJ2-6, with D hard to call. The CDR3 spans 16 residues. Trimming stripped 1 base from V and 0 bases from J, with 7 bases between. Germline loops: CDR1 LGHNA, CDR2 YNFKEQ. The DNA of the CDR3 is TGTGCCAGCAGCCAAGTCGTCAGCTCTGGGGCCAACGTCCTGACTTTC. It encodes CASSQVVSSGANVLTF.

The chain employs TRBV29-1 and TRBJ2-1; the match to TRBD2 covers 10 bases. Trimming cost V 4 bases and J 10 bases; bases outside gene matches: 10. Germline V gene lookup returns CDR1 SQVTM and CDR2 ANQGSEA. CDR3 size: 14 residues. The CDR3 here is CSVGSSGSSLEQFF. CDR3 in DNA: TGCAGCGTTGGGTCTAGCGGGAGTTCTTTGGAGCAGTTCTTC.

The chain combines TRBV30 with TRBJ1-4; TRBD1 might be the D (5 bases). CDR3 size: 13 residues. Germline CDR1 is GTSNPN and CDR2 is SVGIG (reference sequence). The V end was cut by 4 bases, the J end by 7 bases, with 13 bases between. CDR3 sequence: CAWNRAGGEKLFF. CDR3 sequence (DNA): TGTGCCTGGAATCGGGCGGGGGGTGAAAAACTGTTTTTT. Variable domain in full (rest from reference TRBV30 and TRBJ1-4): SQTIHQWPATLVQPVGSPLSLECTVEGTSNPNLYWYRQAAGRGLQLLFYSVGIGQISSEVPQNLSASRPQDRQFILSSKKLLLSDSGFYLCAWNRAGGEKLFFGSGTQLSVL.

In its sample, this clone was seen once. V is TRBV10-3 and J is TRBJ2-1; maybe TRBD1 (5 bases). There are 15 residues in the CDR3. The V gene's germline CDR1 is ENHRY and CDR2 SYGVKD. V was trimmed by 7 bases and J by 5 bases, leaving 18 bases between them. CDR3 bases: TGTGCCATCAACGGGCAGGGCAGGAAAGACAATGAGCAGTTCTTC. Translating gives CAINGQGRKDNEQFF.

The rearrangement uses TRBV7-4 and TRBJ2-7; D remains ambiguous. Germline lookup yields CDR1 SGHVT and CDR2 SQSDAQ. The CDR3 is 13 residues long. Trimming cost V 7 bases and J 3 bases, with 13 bases left between them. CDR3 region: CASTPYEVYEQYF. DNA of the CDR3: TGTGCCAGCACCCCCTATGAGGTCTACGAGCAGTACTTC.

To note about this clone: An end of the junction does not agree with germline; a read error may underlie this. The chain uses TRBV7-9 and TRBJ2-7; D is perhaps TRBD2 (6 bases). Germline V lookup: CDR1 SEHNR, CDR2 FQNEAQ (reference sequence). The CDR3 sequence is 14 residues long. CDR3 protein: CVSSLRDSSYEQYF. In DNA, the CDR3 is TGTGTCAGCAGCCTCCGGGACTCCTCCTACGAGCAGTACTTC.

V and J are TRBV28 and TRBJ2-7; TRBD1 agrees at 12 bases. CDR3 size: 15 residues. V lost 5 bases to trimming and J lost 4 bases; unmatched junction nucleotides: 6. Germline V gene lookup returns CDR1 MDHEN and CDR2 SYDVKM. The CDR3 sequence: CASSAPGQGAYEQYF. CDR3 coding DNA: TGTGCCAGCAGTGCCCCGGGACAGGGGGCATACGAGCAGTACTTC. The full variable domain, its missing parts supplied by reference TRBV28 and TRBJ2-7, is DVKVTQSSRYLVKRTGEKVFLECVQDMDHENMFWYRQDPGLGLRLIYFSYDVKMKEKGDIPEGYSVSREKKERFSLILESASTNQTSMYLCASSAPGQGAYEQYFGPGTRLTVT.

The CDR3 bases are TGTGCCAGCTCACCACCAGGACAGACTCAAGCCAAAAACATTCAGTACTTC. Protein product: CASSPPGQTQAKNIQYF. The rearrangement links TRBV18 to TRBJ2-4; D may be TRBD1 (6 bases). Looked up from germline, CDR1 is KGHSH and CDR2 is LQKENI. This CDR3 is built from 17 residues. Between the trimmed V and J ends, which lost 0 bases and 0 bases, there was a span of 12 bases. Full variable domain (rest looked up from reference TRBV18 and TRBJ2-4): NAGVMQNPRHLVRRRGQEARLRCSPMKGHSHVYWYRQLPEEGLKFMVYLQKENIIDESGMPKERFSAEFPKEGPSILRIQQVVRGDSAAYFCASSPPGQTQAKNIQYFGAGTRLSVL.

The chain has TRBV5-1 and TRBJ1-2; D gene ambiguous. The length of the CDR3 is 13 residues. The germline V gene has CDR1 SGHRS and CDR2 YFSETQ. V was trimmed by 0 bases and J by 7 bases, leaving 10 bases between them. CDR3 sequence: CASSLGNRSGYTF. In DNA, the CDR3 is TGCGCCAGCAGCTTGGGGAACCGATCTGGCTACACCTTC.